The clone carrying this T cell receptor (beta chain) has ten or more counts. As yet, its antigen is unknown. This specimen belongs to a study of T-cell reconstitution after alpha-beta-depleted transplantation in children. Germline values: CDR1 SGHDT, CDR2 YYEEEE. The CDR3 loop spans 14 amino acids. V was clipped by 2 bases and J by 7 bases, with 13 bases between them. During its preparation, the TCRbeta library received unique molecular identifiers. TCRdb reprocessed the PCR reads with MiXCR, giving one entry per CDR3 protein. The table has fewer than 250,000 distinct CDR3 sequences, roughly 15% seen once. Regarding the study as a whole: After one year, T-cell counts and TCRbeta diversity mostly came from new T cells. Two months or so post-transplant, alpha-beta T cells reportedly derived from several hundred expanded graft clones. Some patients' high day-60 TCRbeta diversity was traced to surviving recipient T cells and thymic progenitors.

The material was PBMCs, mostly from graft donor cells, obtained 360 days after TCRalphabeta/CD19-depleted stem cell transplant. The chain links TRBV5-6 to TRBJ2-1; no firm D call. The clonotype originates from a male patient aged 2-15 years who had a stem cell transplant for acute lymphoblastic leukemia, so the T cells may come from the graft donor. In nucleotides, the CDR3 is TGTGCCAGCAGCTTCGGGTCGTACTTGAATGAGCAGTTCTTC. It translates to CASSFGSYLNEQFF.